In its sample, the clone carrying this TCR beta chain was seen once. Its specificity is unknown. Germline V CDR1 and CDR2: ENHRY, SYGVKD. Trimming at V came to 4 bases and at J to 6 bases, leaving 8 bases not matched to a gene. The CDR3 contains 14 residues. Per sample, 400 to 550 nanograms of biopsy DNA were TCRB immunosequenced. This table comes from immunoSEQ multiplex PCR, and its TCRdb copy is limited to in-frame clones, with some not included. The data contain about 9,400 clones, around 73% of them singletons. The data stem from a study of T cell repertoires in ileal Crohn's disease. On the study more broadly: About half received postoperative treatment, some 11 with thiopurines and about 20 anti-TNF. At postoperative colonoscopy, neoterminal ileum biopsies were taken as M6. Study outcomes and limitations: Within the first postoperative year, endoscopy came at median about 7.3 months.

Time point reported: neoterminal ileum biopsy at postoperative endoscopy, about 6 months after surgery. The receptor's source is an adult with Crohn's disease. The sample was ileal tissue. The chain uses TRBV10-3 and TRBJ1-2, with 7 bases aligning to TRBD1. In DNA form, the CDR3 reads TGTGCCATCAGTGGAAGGGACAGCTACGATGGCTACACCTTC. This translates into CAISGRDSYDGYTF.